A single sample gave rise to the 24 T cell receptor beta chains below, sequenced in a study of Graves' ophthalmopathy and Graves' hyperthyroidism (dated by TCRdb to 2016 to 2019). Sequenced on an Illumina HiSeq 2000. TCR beta CDR3 regions were amplified from RNA transcripts for repertoire sequencing. HTBI primers and the Qiagen OneStep RT-PCR kit were used in a first-round RT-PCR, which was followed by a second-round multiplex PCR, size selection and purification. The raw public data were reprocessed by TCRdb itself: fastp quality trimming at Q25, MiXCR clonotype calling, in-frame beta chains only. Rows are combined by CDR3 protein, so each entry shows the most common genes and DNA. The sample records almost 750,000 distinct CDR3 sequences, around 40% of which are singletons. Of the sample, around 40% is held by the ten largest clones. Sequencing was performed on peripheral blood. Receptor source: an adult man with Graves' ophthalmopathy.

This clonotype was detected ten times or more. The J gene is TRBJ1-2, the V gene TRBV14, with TRBD1 matching over 10 bases. The CDR3 has 15 residues. J lost 8 bases, V lost 2 bases, and 8 bases had no gene match. CDR1 and CDR2 (germline): SGHDN, FVKESK. DNA for the CDR3: TGTGCCAGCAGCCAACTTGACAGGGGGCAACGGGGCTACACCTTC. Its protein product is CASSQLDRGQRGYTF.

The chain recombines TRBV12-3 or TRBV12-4 with TRBJ2-7; 9 nucleotides line up with TRBD2. This CDR3 is 13 amino acids long. Trimming removed 6 bases from V and 4 bases from J; junction bases left unmatched: 4. In nucleotides, the CDR3 is TGTGCCAGCAGGCGCGGGAGGGGGTACGAGCAGTACTTC. Amino acid sequence: CASRRGRGYEQYF.

The chain couples TRBV19 to TRBJ1-1, with D perhaps TRBD1 (5 bases). With 5 bases removed from V and 1 base from J, the gap between germline ends came to 17 bases. The CDR3 has 16 residues. CDR1 is LNHDA and CDR2 is SQIVND in the germline V gene (reference sequence). As DNA, the CDR3 is TGTGCCAGTAGTTTCCGGGCAGGGCGTAAGAACACTGAAGCTTTCTTT. It yields the protein CASSFRAGRKNTEAFF.

V and J are TRBV7-9 and TRBJ1-5; no reliable D call. Trimming shortened V by 5 bases and J by 8 bases, and 10 bases separated the two germline ends. The CDR3 covers 12 residues. Germline CDR1 and CDR2: SEHNR and FQNEAQ (reference sequence). CDR3 sequence: CASSQGWEPQHF. CDR3 bases: TGTGCCAGCAGCCAAGGGTGGGAGCCCCAGCATTTT.

Of note for this clonotype: One base away lies a much larger clone, so this may be a sequencing read error. The genes are TRBV12-3 or TRBV12-4 and TRBJ2-7; D is ambiguous. The CDR3 sequence is 13 residues long. The CDR3 loop reads CASSLEGSGEQCF. Written as DNA, the CDR3 is TGTGCCAGCAGTTTAGAGGGATCTGGCGAGCAGTGCTTC.

The chain combines TRBV12-3 or TRBV12-4 with TRBJ2-7; D may be TRBD2 (6 bases). This CDR3 is 14 amino acids long. V lost 5 bases and J lost 0, with 11 bases in between. The CDR3 protein is CASSQSGVSYEQYF. The CDR3 region has the DNA TGTGCCAGCAGTCAGTCGGGAGTCTCCTACGAGCAGTACTTC.

The chain uses TRBV25-1 and TRBJ1-1; 7 bases map to TRBD1. Germline CDR1 is MGHDK and CDR2 is SYGVNS. This CDR3 is built from 14 residues. Trimming at V came to 4 bases and at J to 11 bases, leaving 13 bases not matched to a gene. CDR3 DNA sequence: TGTGCCAGCAGTGTAGAGACAGGGAACTATGGGGCTTTCTTT. Amino acids: CASSVETGNYGAFF.

The chain couples TRBV10-3 to TRBJ2-7; no clear D gene. V lost 10 bases, J lost 3 bases, and 16 bases lay in between. CDR1 and CDR2 from the germline V gene are ENHRY and SYGVKD. This CDR3 contains 13 residues. The CDR3 loop is CASSRTTNYEQYF. The DNA of the CDR3 is TGTGCCAGCAGCCGCACTACAAACTACGAGCAGTACTTC.

The V gene is TRBV15, the J gene TRBJ1-2; D is unclear. The V and J ends lost 10 bases and 7 bases respectively, with 22 bases between them. The CDR3 totals 14 residues. Germline loops: CDR1 LNHNV, CDR2 YYDKDF (reference sequence). This CDR3 is CASSFGLGVTGYTF. The CDR3 coding sequence is TGTGCCAGCAGTTTCGGGCTCGGGGTCACTGGCTACACCTTC. The full variable domain, its missing parts supplied by reference TRBV15 and TRBJ1-2, is DAMVIQNPRYQVTQFGKPVTLSCSQTLNHNVMYWYQQKSSQAPKLLFHYYDKDFNNEADTPDNFQSRRPNTSFCFLDIRSPGLGDTAMYLCASSFGLGVTGYTFGSGTRLTVV.

This clonotype occurred a few times. The chain carries TRBV5-4 and TRBJ1-1; 8 positions agree with TRBD1. The germline V gene has CDR1 SGHNT and CDR2 YYREEE (reference sequence). The J segment lost 0 bases and the V segment lost 3 bases, leaving 7 bases of the junction unmatched. The CDR3 is made up of 16 amino acids. Here the CDR3 DNA reads TGTGCCAGCAGCTCTGGGACAGGAGGGGTGAACACTGAAGCTTTCTTT. It codes for CASSSGTGGVNTEAFF.

A note on this clonotype: At one of its ends the junction is not consistent with the germline gene, which may arise from a read error. The chain recombines TRBV6-6 with TRBJ1-1, with D perhaps matching TRBD1 (6 bases). The CDR3 has 12 amino acids. Germline V gene data show CDR1 as MNHNY and CDR2 as SVGAGI (reference sequence). CDR3 in amino acids: CASSRTATEASF. DNA for the CDR3: TGTGCCAGCAGTCGGACAGCCACTGAAGCTTCCTTT.

The V gene is TRBV10-3, the J gene TRBJ2-5; tentative D call: TRBD2 (8 bases). The germline gives CDR1 ENHRY, CDR2 SYGVKD. There are 16 residues in the CDR3. V was pared by 4 bases and J by 5 bases, with 20 bases between. CDR3 in amino acids: CAISAGGAGGMETQYF. The CDR3 bases are TGTGCCATCAGTGCCGGGGGGGCAGGGGGGATGGAGACCCAGTACTTC.

The chain joins TRBV7-9 to TRBJ2-3, with TRBD2 matching 9 bases. In germline, CDR1 is SEHNR, CDR2 FQNEAQ (reference sequence). This CDR3 has 15 residues. The ends lost 7 bases at V and 3 bases at J; junction bases unmatched: 8. The CDR3 region has the DNA TGTGCCAGCATCGATAGCGGGAGCGGGACAGATACGCAGTATTTT. Protein product: CASIDSGSGTDTQYF. Full variable domain (rest looked up from reference TRBV7-9 and TRBJ2-3): DTGVSQNPRHKITKRGQNVTFRCDPISEHNRLYWYRQTLGQGPEFLTYFQNEAQLEKSRLLSDRFSAERPKGSFSTLEIQRTEQGDSAMYLCASIDSGSGTDTQYFGPGTRLTVL.

The sample holds many counts of this clonotype. The chain carries TRBV20-1 and TRBJ1-2; D ambiguous. CDR1 DFQATT and CDR2 SNEGSKA come from the germline V gene (reference sequence). V lost 0 bases, J lost 0 bases, and 8 bases lay in between. The CDR3 covers 14 residues. CDR3 in DNA: TGCAGTGCTAGAGATCCCACATCTAACTATGGCTACACCTTC. This translates into CSARDPTSNYGYTF.

This clonotype was detected only once. This rearrangement joins TRBV19 to TRBJ1-5, with unresolved D. The germline V gene has CDR1 LNHDA and CDR2 SQIVND (reference sequence). The V end was cut by 5 bases, the J end by 3 bases, with 11 bases between. The CDR3 contains 14 residues. The CDR3 DNA sequence: TGTGCCAGTAGTGCCTACAGAACCAATCAGCCCCAGCATTTT. Translating it yields CASSAYRTNQPQHF.

The genes are TRBV7-2 and TRBJ1-2; TRBD1 aligns across 7 bases. CDR1 is SGHTA, CDR2 FQGNSA, per germline. The ends lost 1 base at V and 4 bases at J; junction bases unmatched: 9. CDR3 length: 16 residues. CDR3 sequence (DNA): TGTGCCAGCAGCTTAGGCGTTAGGGGGCCGCGCTATGGCTACACCTTC. Translation gives CASSLGVRGPRYGYTF. Filled out from reference TRBV7-2 and TRBJ1-2, the complete variable domain reads GAGVSQSPSNKVTEKGKDVELRCDPISGHTALYWYRQSLGQGLEFLIYFQGNSAPDKSGLPSDRFSAERTGGSVSTLTIQRTQQEDSAVYLCASSLGVRGPRYGYTFGSGTRLTVV.

Remarks on this clonotype: At one end the junction does not follow the germline gene, possibly because of a read error. The chain couples TRBV24-1 to TRBJ1-2; 12 positions agree with TRBD1. This CDR3 contains 16 residues. CDR1 and CDR2 (germline): KGHDR, SFDVKD. In nucleotides, the CDR3 is TGTGCCAGCAGTGTCGGGACAGGGGGCGCTAACTATGGCTACACCTTC. Amino acid sequence: CASSVGTGGANYGYTF.

This clonotype was detected once. V gene TRBV2 combines with J gene TRBJ1-6; 11 bases line up with TRBD1. Looked up from germline, CDR1 is SNHLY and CDR2 is FYNNEI. Trimming removed 5 bases from V and 7 bases from J; junction bases left unmatched: 10. CDR3 length: 17 residues. CDR3 nucleotides: TGTGCCAGCAGTTCGTCCGGGACAGGGGGACCGAATTCACCCCTCCACTTT. Its translation is CASSSSGTGGPNSPLHF.

The chain carries TRBV9 and TRBJ2-7; TRBD1 matches 9 bases. There are 17 residues in the CDR3. Looked up from germline, CDR1 is SGDLS and CDR2 is YYNGEE. The V gene end was trimmed by 5 bases and the J gene end by 3 bases; junction bases not matched to a gene: 15. CDR3 sequence reads: CASSLARARGQGYEQYF. CDR3 in DNA: TGTGCCAGCAGTTTAGCCAGGGCGAGGGGACAGGGCTACGAGCAGTACTTC.

This clonotype has more than one count but fewer than ten. The J gene is TRBJ2-5, the V gene TRBV2, with D tentatively TRBD1 or TRBD2 (5 bases each). This CDR3 is 13 amino acids long. Germline V CDR1 and CDR2: SNHLY, FYNNEI. V lost 6 bases and J lost 4, with 12 bases in between. The CDR3 nucleotides read TGTGCCAGCAGCCCGGGGCAGAGAGAGACCCAGTACTTC. Protein product: CASSPGQRETQYF.

This clonotype has ten or more counts. This chain connects TRBV29-1 to TRBJ1-3; D is uncertain. There are 15 residues in the CDR3. The germline gives CDR1 SQVTM, CDR2 ANQGSEA. V dropped 0 bases and J dropped 0 bases, with 9 bases sitting between them. The CDR3 region is CSVEDDTSSGNTIYF. The CDR3 coding sequence is TGCAGCGTTGAAGATGATACAAGCTCTGGAAACACCATATATTTT.

This chain links TRBV24-1 with TRBJ1-2; no reliable D call. The CDR3 runs 13 residues. Germline V gene sequence: CDR1 KGHDR, CDR2 SFDVKD. The V end lost 6 bases, the J end lost 3 bases, and 10 bases lay between the germline ends. This CDR3 reads CATSFGPDYGYTF. CDR3 sequence (DNA): TGTGCCACCAGTTTTGGCCCGGACTATGGCTACACCTTC.

In this sample, this clonotype turned up many times. This chain joins TRBV10-3 and TRBJ2-7; D is ambiguous. CDR3 length equals 11 residues. Trimming took 2 bases from V and 7 from J, leaving 6 bases between them. Per the germline V gene, CDR1 is ENHRY and CDR2 is SYGVKD. The chain's CDR3 is CAISETGEQYF. The CDR3 DNA reads as TGTGCCATCAGTGAGACCGGGGAGCAGTACTTC.

This clonotype appeared many times. The rearrangement links TRBV2 to TRBJ1-2; 7 bases match TRBD1. The CDR3 loop spans 11 amino acids. The J segment lost 6 bases and the V segment lost 8 bases, leaving 3 bases of the junction unmatched. Germline CDR1 is SNHLY and CDR2 is FYNNEI. CDR3 region: CASVDRDGYTF. The CDR3 DNA reads as TGTGCCAGCGTCGACAGGGATGGCTACACCTTC.